These 14 T cell receptor beta chains originate from one sample sequenced in a study of blood T cell repertoires in COVID-19. The assay was immunoSEQ multiplex PCR, and TCRdb's table has in-frame clones only and misses some. This sample has under 300,000 clones; about 87% occur once, and the top ten carry 7.1%. Sequencing input: peripheral blood. All receptors derive from a woman aged 70-85 years with active or convalescent COVID-19.

As to this clone: Other nucleotide sequences from this sample produce the same CDR3. This chain connects TRBV5-1 to TRBJ1-4; possible D gene TRBD1, 5 bases. CDR3 length equals 13 residues. Germline CDR1 SGHRS, CDR2 YFSETQ. With 0 bases removed from V and 5 bases from J, the gap between germline ends came to 5 bases. CDR3 region: CASSLGGNEKLFF. The CDR3 nucleotides read TGCGCCAGCAGCTTGGGGGGCAATGAAAAACTGTTTTTT.

The chain combines TRBV9 with TRBJ2-5; unclear D gene. Germline lookup yields CDR1 SGDLS and CDR2 YYNGEE. V lost 3 bases to trimming and J lost 5 bases, with 11 bases between them. This CDR3 has 13 amino acids. The CDR3 DNA reads TGTGCCAGCAGCGGGAGATTTACCGAGACCCAGTACTTC. It encodes CASSGRFTETQYF. The variable domain in full, completed from reference TRBV9 and TRBJ2-5, reads DSGVTQTPKHLITATGQRVTLRCSPRSGDLSVYWYQQSLDQGLQFLIQYYNGEERAKGNILERFSAQQFPDLHSELNLSSLELGDSALYFCASSGRFTETQYFGPGTRLLVL.

The chain employs TRBV10-3 and TRBJ1-5; 7 positions match TRBD1. CDR1 and CDR2 (germline): ENHRY, SYGVKD. Unmatched junction bases numbered 6, after V lost 10 bases and J lost 0 bases. The CDR3 sequence is 14 residues long. The CDR3 sequence is CATTGEDSNQPQHF. The CDR3, as DNA: TGTGCCACCACAGGGGAGGATAGCAATCAGCCCCAGCATTTT.

CDR3 residues: CASRMGRRIRYSNQPQHF. The CDR3, as DNA: TGTGCCAGCCGGATGGGGAGACGGATACGATATAGCAATCAGCCCCAGCATTTT. V is TRBV7-9 and J is TRBJ1-5, with D hard to call. Germline lookup yields CDR1 SEHNR and CDR2 FQNEAQ (reference sequence). Trimming stripped 8 bases from V and 0 bases from J, with 23 bases between. The CDR3 loop spans 18 amino acids.

This chain connects TRBV19 to TRBJ1-1, with D perhaps matching TRBD1 (5 bases). V lost 7 bases, J lost 1 base, and 10 bases lay in between. The CDR3 contains 13 residues. Germline CDR1 LNHDA, CDR2 SQIVND (reference sequence). The CDR3 spells CASKTQGNTEAFF. CDR3 bases: TGTGCCAGTAAGACTCAGGGGAACACTGAAGCTTTCTTT.

The rearrangement joins TRBV11-2 to TRBJ2-3; 9 bases are a match to TRBD1. The CDR3 has 18 amino acids. Germline loops: CDR1 SGHAT, CDR2 FQNNGV. After removal of 3 bases from V and 3 bases from J, the junction contained 13 bases not matched to a gene. CDR3 bases: TGTGCCAGCAGCTTTTCAATACAGGGGGCCACAAGGACAGATACGCAGTATTTT. Translation gives CASSFSIQGATRTDTQYF.

The chain has TRBV2 and TRBJ1-1; D gene unclear. The CDR3 sequence is 12 residues long. Per germline, CDR1 SNHLY and CDR2 FYNNEI. Trimming pared 8 bases from V and 5 bases from J, leaving 12 bases between. The CDR3 bases are TGTGCCAGCGCCGTCTTAGAAACTGAAGCTTTCTTT. Amino acids: CASAVLETEAFF.

The chain combines TRBV9 with TRBJ1-6, with D possibly being TRBD1 (6 bases). Trimming removed 2 bases at V and 6 bases at J, with 9 bases between. Germline CDR1 and CDR2: SGDLS and YYNGEE. CDR3 size: 14 residues. The DNA of the CDR3 is TGTGCCAGCAGCGTTAGACAGGCTAATTCACCCCTCCACTTT. Protein: CASSVRQANSPLHF.

The CDR3 nucleotides are TGCGCCAGCAGCCAAGTCGGGACAGGGGGCTGGGGCTACACCTTC. Its protein product is CASSQVGTGGWGYTF. The chain combines TRBV4-1 with TRBJ1-2; TRBD1 aligns across 12 bases. The CDR3 contains 15 residues. J lost 8 bases, V lost 1 base, and 5 bases had no gene match. Germline lookup yields CDR1 MGHRA and CDR2 YSYEKL.

This clone was seen only a few times. The genes are TRBV6-5 and TRBJ1-5; D is possibly TRBD1 (5 bases). The V end was cut by 8 bases, the J end by 4 bases, with 15 bases between. This CDR3 has 14 amino acids. Per the germline V gene, CDR1 is MNHEY and CDR2 is SVGAGI. The CDR3: CASAPSQGNQPQHF. The DNA of the CDR3 is TGTGCCAGCGCGCCCTCCCAGGGAAATCAGCCCCAGCATTTT.

The rearrangement links TRBV7-8 to TRBJ2-7, with 8 bases lining up with TRBD1. Germline CDR1 and CDR2: SGHVS and FQNEAQ. Trimming removed 4 bases from V and 2 bases from J; junction bases left unmatched: 13. The CDR3 spans 17 residues. CDR3 sequence: CASSWPEDRATTYEQYF. CDR3 DNA sequence: TGTGCCAGCAGCTGGCCGGAGGACAGGGCGACCACCTACGAGCAGTACTTC. Supplemented by reference TRBV7-8 and TRBJ2-7, the full variable domain reads GAGVSQSPRYKVAKRGQDVALRCDPISGHVSLFWYQQALGQGPEFLTYFQNEAQLDKSGLPSDRFFAERPEGSVSTLKIQRTQQEDSAVYLCASSWPEDRATTYEQYFGPGTRLTVT.

The chain couples TRBV12-5 to TRBJ2-1; 7 bases match TRBD2. Germline-derived CDR1 and CDR2 are LGHNT and FRNRAP. V trimming: 6 bases; J trimming: 3 bases; junction bases outside the gene matches: 11. This CDR3 is built from 16 residues. The CDR3 is CASGPSGGGDYNEQFF. The CDR3 coding sequence is TGTGCTAGTGGCCCCTCTGGCGGGGGTGACTACAATGAGCAGTTCTTC.

This chain links TRBV3-1 (or the pseudogene TRBV3-2) with TRBJ1-2; D may be TRBD1 (6 bases). This CDR3 is 14 amino acids long. CDR1 and CDR2 from the germline V gene are LGHDT and YNNKEL (reference sequence). Between the trimmed V and J ends, which lost 6 bases and 5 bases, there was a span of 16 bases. CDR3 DNA sequence: TGTGCCAGCAGTACCAACAGGGAGACGTATGGCTACACCTTC. Translated, it gives CASSTNRETYGYTF.

This chain joins TRBV2 and TRBJ2-7, with D maybe TRBD1 (6 bases). Trimming took 6 bases from V and 0 from J, leaving 18 bases between them. Per germline, CDR1 SNHLY and CDR2 FYNNEI. CDR3 size: 16 residues. CDR3 region: CASSERTWDTSYEQYF. The CDR3 DNA is TGTGCCAGCAGCGAAAGGACCTGGGACACCTCCTACGAGCAGTACTTC.